This T cell receptor (beta chain) was identified during a study of T cell responses to AZD1222 COVID-19 vaccine. General study points: No repertoire was sampled before or during the peak T cell response, only after it. Baseline serology detected seropositivity in only a handful of AZD1222 recipients. Clonal diversity was possibly underestimated, and the donors were mostly white British, with more females. Nearly half of unique spike-specific TCRs reportedly avoided B.1.351 and B.1.1.7 mutated regions.

Of note for this clone: Its antigen remains unidentified.

Clones were sequenced by immunoSEQ multiplex PCR, and TCRdb holds only the in-frame ones, with some missing. The data contain approximately 93,000 clones, 70% to 90% of them singletons. V lost 1 base, J lost 5 bases, and 14 bases lay in between. Germline assignment: CDR1 MNHEY and CDR2 SMNVEV (reference sequence). The CDR3 is 16 residues long. The chain employs TRBV27 and TRBJ2-2, with D perhaps assigned TRBD1 or TRBD2 (6 bases each). This material consisted of peripheral blood, taken 28 days after the second AZD1222 dose. The source of this sequence is an adult who received the AZD1222 COVID-19 vaccine. The CDR3 is CASSLLGGRRTGELFF. Written as DNA, the CDR3 is TGTGCCAGCAGTTTATTAGGGGGGCGTCGTACCGGGGAGCTGTTTTTT.